Presented here are 30 T cell receptor beta chains from one specimen sequenced in a study of CD8 T cells in ankylosing spondylitis. TCRdb reanalysed the 5' RACE reads using MiXCR and keeps one entry per CDR3 protein. The sample lists about 92,000 distinct CDR3 sequences, 8.8% seen once, with about 4.6% in the top ten. Sequenced material: blood, either unsorted or a sorted T cell fraction (not recorded which). These receptor sequences come from a male donor with ankylosing spondylitis or in good health (not recorded which).

This clonotype was observed a few times. The chain employs TRBV4-1 and TRBJ2-6; TRBD1 matches at 8 bases. The CDR3 spans 19 residues. Trimming cost V 4 bases and J 0 bases; bases outside gene matches: 11. Germline V gene lookup returns CDR1 MGHRA and CDR2 YSYEKL. This chain's CDR3 is CASSPSTGEESSGANVLTF. The DNA for the CDR3 is TGCGCCAGCAGCCCATCGACAGGGGAGGAAAGCTCTGGGGCCAACGTCCTGACTTTC.

This clonotype was observed at least ten times. The V and J genes are TRBV16 and TRBJ1-5; 7 positions match TRBD1. Losses at the gene ends were 2 bases for V and 7 bases for J; bases not matched to a gene: 5. The CDR3 spans 14 residues. CDR1 and CDR2 from the germline V gene are KGHSY and FQNENV. The CDR3 DNA follows: TGTGCCAGCAGCCAAACAACAGGGGTACAGCCCCAGCATTTT. Translated: CASSQTTGVQPQHF.

This clonotype has ten or more counts. The chain couples TRBV4-2 to TRBJ2-5; TRBD1 matches 7 bases. Germline assignment: CDR1 LGHNA and CDR2 YNFKEQ. Trimming cost V 1 base and J 2 bases; bases outside gene matches: 4. This CDR3 contains 15 residues. In nucleotides, the CDR3 is TGTGCCAGCAGCCAAGTCTCGGGACAGCAAGAGACCCAGTACTTC. Its protein is CASSQVSGQQETQYF.

At least ten counts were recorded for this clonotype. This chain connects TRBV5-1 to TRBJ1-1; a weak D match, TRBD1 (6 bases). Trimming removed 2 bases at V and 3 bases at J, with 14 bases between. The CDR3 consists of 15 residues. Germline V gene lookup returns CDR1 SGHRS and CDR2 YFSETQ. In DNA form, the CDR3 reads TGCGCCAGCAGCTTCTCGTTGAGGGGGGACACTGAAGCTTTCTTT. Translating it yields CASSFSLRGDTEAFF.

This chain joins TRBV7-9 and TRBJ2-7; maybe TRBD1 (6 bases). V lost 2 bases and J 7 bases, leaving 15 bases between the germline ends. Looked up from germline, CDR1 is SEHNR and CDR2 is FQNEAQ (reference sequence). The CDR3 has 14 residues. The CDR3 DNA reads as TGTGCCAGCAGCTTAAATGCAGGGGTTGGAGAGCAGTACTTC. It is translated as CASSLNAGVGEQYF. Together with reference TRBV7-9 and TRBJ2-7, the CDR3 gives the full variable domain: DTGVSQNPRHKITKRGQNVTFRCDPISEHNRLYWYRQTLGQGPEFLTYFQNEAQLEKSRLLSDRFSAERPKGSFSTLEIQRTEQGDSAMYLCASSLNAGVGEQYFGPGTRLTVT.

Note on this clonotype: A clone one base away is much larger, so this may be a read error. This sequence joins TRBV5-1 and TRBJ2-7; 7 positions match TRBD1. In germline, CDR1 is SGHRS, CDR2 YFSETQ. The CDR3 extends over 15 amino acids. V shed 0 bases and J 5 bases; nucleotides not matched to a gene: 8. The CDR3 DNA is TGCGCCAGCAGCTTGGTAGCGAGGGGGCTACACGAGCAGTACTTC. Translation gives CASSLVARGLHEQYF.

This clonotype has ten or more counts. The CDR3 DNA follows: TGCAGTGCTAGAGTAGTTGCGGGCCAAGAGACCCAGTACTTC. Amino acids: CSARVVAGQETQYF. This chain uses TRBV20-1 with TRBJ2-5; D is perhaps TRBD2 (5 bases). The length of the CDR3 is 14 residues. The ends were cut back, 1 base at V and 1 base at J, with 10 bases in the middle. Germline CDR1 and CDR2: DFQATT and SNEGSKA (reference sequence).

This clonotype came up many times. This sequence joins TRBV29-1 and TRBJ2-7, with 8 bases identical to TRBD1. This CDR3 comprises 13 residues. Germline values: CDR1 SQVTM, CDR2 ANQGSEA. Losses at the gene ends were 6 bases for V and 3 bases for J; bases not matched to a gene: 7. CDR3 nucleotides: TGCAGCGTCATTACAGGGGGACACTACGAGCAGTACTTC. Translation: CSVITGGHYEQYF.

This clonotype was counted only a few times. The rearrangement uses TRBV6-2 or TRBV6-3 and TRBJ2-1; 7 bases match TRBD1. Trimming at V came to 4 bases and at J to 0 bases, leaving 21 bases not matched to a gene. Germline V CDR1 and CDR2: MNHEY, SVGEGT. CDR3 length equals 21 residues. DNA of the CDR3: TGTGCCAGCAGTTCTCATTCTCGCGGATTAAACAGGGGAAACTCCTACAATGAGCAGTTCTTC. Residues: CASSSHSRGLNRGNSYNEQFF.

At least ten counts were recorded for this clonotype. Mismatch with germline at one junction end may stem from a read error. V gene TRBV7-7 combines with J gene TRBJ1-4; TRBD1 aligns across 10 bases. CDR1 and CDR2 from the germline V gene are SSHAT and FNYEAQ (reference sequence). This CDR3 contains 15 residues. The CDR3 reads CASSSGTGAFEKLFF. CDR3 nucleotides: TGTGCTAGCAGCTCCGGGACAGGGGCCTTTGAAAAACTGTTTTTT.

This clonotype was observed many times. This chain joins TRBV3-1 and TRBJ1-1; the D gene is possibly TRBD1 (5 bases). The CDR3 has 13 amino acids. Trimming took 4 bases from V and 8 from J, leaving 14 bases between them. CDR1 LGHDT and CDR2 YNNKEL come from the germline V gene (reference sequence). The CDR3 DNA is TGTGCCAGCAGCCTAGACAGTAGCCTCGAAGCTTTCTTT. Its translation: CASSLDSSLEAFF. The full variable domain, with the rest looked up from reference TRBV3-1 and TRBJ1-1, is DTAVSQTPKYLVTQMGNDKSIKCEQNLGHDTMYWYKQDSKKFLKIMFSYNNKELIINETVPNRFSPKSPDKAHLNLHINSLELGDSAVYFCASSLDSSLEAFFGQGTRLTVV.

This clonotype was picked up many times. The CDR3 DNA is TGTGCCAGCAGTTACTCCTGGGACGGCAAGCAGTATTTT. It translates to CASSYSWDGKQYF. V is TRBV6-5 and J is TRBJ2-3; D assignment may be TRBD1 or TRBD2 (5 bases each). The CDR3 totals 13 residues. Germline V lookup: CDR1 MNHEY, CDR2 SVGAGI. Trimming left V 0 bases short and J 11 bases short, with 12 bases between.

Ten or more counts support this clonotype. The chain employs TRBV7-3 and TRBJ1-2; 9 positions agree with TRBD1. Germline trimming cut 5 bases from V and 6 bases from J; bases unmatched to any gene: 10. In germline, CDR1 is SGHTA, CDR2 FQGTGA. CDR3 length: 15 amino acids. In nucleotides, the CDR3 is TGTGCCAGCAGCGAACCGGGACAGGGACCCCATGGCTACACCTTC. Residues: CASSEPGQGPHGYTF. The variable domain in full, completed from reference TRBV7-3 and TRBJ1-2, reads GAGVSQTPSNKVTEKGKYVELRCDPISGHTALYWYRQSLGQGPEFLIYFQGTGAADDSGLPNDRFFAVRPEGSVSTLKIQRTERGDSAVYLCASSEPGQGPHGYTFGSGTRLTVV.

This clonotype was detected ten times or more. This chain links TRBV5-1 with TRBJ1-1; D is unresolved. CDR1 and CDR2 (germline): SGHRS, YFSETQ. V gave up 7 bases and J gave up 1 base, with 8 bases separating them. The CDR3 is 12 amino acids. The CDR3 DNA sequence: TGCGCCAGCTCGTGGGAGAACACTGAAGCTTTCTTT. Translating gives CASSWENTEAFF. Based on the CDR3 plus reference TRBV5-1 and TRBJ1-1, the full variable domain is KAGVTQTPRYLIKTRGQQVTLSCSPISGHRSVSWYQQTPGQGLQFLFEYFSETQRNKGNFPGRFSGRQFSNSRSEMNVSTLELGDSALYLCASSWENTEAFFGQGTRLTVV.

Ten or more counts support this clonotype. The gene calls are TRBV7-3 and TRBJ1-5; D might be TRBD1 (5 bases). V lost 5 bases and J 7 bases, leaving 12 bases between the germline ends. The CDR3 has 13 amino acids. Germline CDR1 reads SGHTA; CDR2 reads FQGTGA. The CDR3 coding sequence is TGTGCCAGCAGCCCCACACCAGGGCAGCCCCAGCATTTT. It specifies CASSPTPGQPQHF.

This clonotype was seen ten or more times. Sequence at one end of the junction differs from germline and may be a read error. The gene calls are TRBV12-3 or TRBV12-4 and TRBJ2-1; 10 bases align to TRBD2. The CDR3 extends over 14 amino acids. The CDR3 here is CASSVAGGRNEQFF. DNA of the CDR3: TGTGCCAGCAGTGTAGCGGGGGGAAGGAATGAGCAGTTCTTC.

The sample holds a few counts of this clonotype. The V call is TRBV18, the J call TRBJ2-2, with TRBD1 identical over 8 bases. This CDR3 is built from 15 residues. The germline CDR1 and CDR2 sequences are KGHSH and LQKENI. Germline trimming cut 5 bases from V and 4 bases from J; bases unmatched to any gene: 6. This CDR3 reads CASSTGQGSTGELFF. The DNA of the CDR3 is TGTGCCAGCTCAACCGGACAGGGAAGCACCGGGGAGCTGTTTTTT.

This clonotype was counted ten times or more. V is TRBV18 and J is TRBJ2-1; the D gene is possibly TRBD2 (5 bases). Germline-derived CDR1 and CDR2 are KGHSH and LQKENI. Trimming pared 4 bases from V and 9 bases from J, leaving 16 bases between. The CDR3 has 14 residues. The CDR3 DNA reads TGTGCCAGCTCACAGCAGTTTGGGAGATTTGAGCAGTTCTTC. Its translation: CASSQQFGRFEQFF.

This clonotype was counted only a few times. The chain combines TRBV5-1 with TRBJ2-7; no definite D call. Germline V gives CDR1 SGHRS, CDR2 YFSETQ. CDR3 length: 13 amino acids. The V end lost 0 bases, the J end lost 3 bases, and 7 bases lay between the germline ends. CDR3 protein: CASSLVQDYEQYF. Here the CDR3 DNA reads TGCGCCAGCAGCTTGGTCCAAGACTACGAGCAGTACTTC.

The sample holds many counts of this clonotype. The chain couples TRBV5-1 to TRBJ2-7; D assignment may be TRBD1 or TRBD2 (6 bases each). CDR1 SGHRS and CDR2 YFSETQ come from the germline V gene. The CDR3 is 16 amino acids. Between the trimmed V and J ends, which lost 2 bases and 0 bases, there was a span of 15 bases. CDR3 protein: CASSLTGAPVSYEQYF. CDR3 nucleotide sequence: TGCGCCAGCAGCTTAACGGGGGCCCCAGTCTCCTACGAGCAGTACTTC.

This clonotype was seen many times. The J gene is TRBJ2-2, the V gene TRBV20-1; 7 nucleotides align to TRBD2. CDR3 size: 17 residues. In germline, CDR1 is DFQATT, CDR2 SNEGSKA (reference sequence). V shed 1 base and J 2 bases; nucleotides not matched to a gene: 10. CDR3 DNA sequence: TGCAGTGCTAGAGGTTTCGGCGGGGGATTTAACACCGGGGAGCTGTTTTTT. It encodes CSARGFGGGFNTGELFF.

This clonotype was seen ten or more times. The rearrangement joins TRBV27 to TRBJ2-7; D is unclear. The V end lost 3 bases, the J end lost 3 bases, and 12 bases lay between the germline ends. CDR1 is MNHEY, CDR2 SMNVEV, per germline (reference sequence). This CDR3 region has 14 residues. CDR3 region: CASSLELGYYEQYF. The CDR3 nucleotides read TGTGCCAGCAGTTTGGAACTGGGGTACTACGAGCAGTACTTC.

CDR3 loop: CSADTPGTDTGTQYF. The CDR3 DNA reads TGCAGTGCTGATACCCCCGGGACAGACACGGGGACCCAGTACTTC. The gene calls are TRBV20-1 and TRBJ2-5; 7 bases are shared with TRBD1. Germline CDR1 DFQATT, CDR2 SNEGSKA (reference sequence). This CDR3 has 15 amino acids. J gave up 7 bases and V 5 bases, and 16 bases lay outside the gene matches.

This clonotype was seen more than once but under ten times. The chain uses TRBV19 and TRBJ2-7; D is unresolved. Trimming removed 3 bases from V and 1 base from J, with 7 bases in between. CDR1 and CDR2 from the germline V gene are LNHDA and SQIVND (reference sequence). This CDR3 region has 13 residues. The CDR3: CASSIGESYEQYF. The CDR3 DNA is TGTGCCAGTAGTATTGGAGAATCCTACGAGCAGTACTTC.

This clonotype was recorded many times. The chain carries TRBV4-1 and TRBJ2-7, with D possibly TRBD1 on 6 matching bases. From germline, CDR1 is MGHRA and CDR2 YSYEKL. The V end lost 4 bases, the J end lost 3 bases, and 16 bases lay between the germline ends. CDR3 length: 15 amino acids. CDR3 coding DNA: TGCGCCAGCAGCCCAGCGCCGGGACAAAACTACGAGCAGTACTTC. It translates to CASSPAPGQNYEQYF.

This clonotype was seen a few times. The V and J genes are TRBV28 and TRBJ1-2; maybe TRBD1 (5 bases). Trimming pared 6 bases from V and 6 bases from J, leaving 14 bases between. This CDR3 comprises 13 residues. Germline CDR1 reads MDHEN; CDR2 reads SYDVKM. CDR3 residues: CASSRDPRNGYTF. As DNA, the CDR3 is TGTGCCAGCAGCCGGGACCCGCGGAATGGCTACACCTTC.

The chain is built from TRBV10-3 and TRBJ2-1; tentatively, D is TRBD2 (6 bases). The V gene's germline CDR1 is ENHRY and CDR2 SYGVKD. With 7 bases removed from V and 3 bases from J, the gap between germline ends came to 13 bases. The CDR3 runs to 14 residues. CDR3 sequence: CAIKNSGNYNEQFF. In DNA form, the CDR3 reads TGTGCCATCAAGAATAGCGGCAACTACAATGAGCAGTTCTTC.

Only a few counts were recorded for this clonotype. The CDR3 coding sequence is TGTGCCAGCCATTATGGGGGGGTCGGGGCCAACGTCCTGACTTTC. It encodes CASHYGGVGANVLTF. The rearrangement uses TRBV19 and TRBJ2-6; TRBD2 matches 7 bases. The CDR3 spans 15 residues. The ends lost 9 bases at V and 4 bases at J; junction bases unmatched: 9. Germline CDR1 and CDR2: LNHDA and SQIVND (reference sequence).

The sample holds many counts of this clonotype. A junction boundary mismatches the germline segment, possibly from a read error. The rearrangement uses TRBV20-1 and TRBJ2-3, with D possibly being TRBD1 or TRBD2 (5 bases each). From germline, CDR1 is DFQATT and CDR2 SNEGSKA (reference sequence). CDR3 length: 15 amino acids. The DNA for the CDR3 is TGCAGTGCTAGAGACTGGGGGTCGACCGGAGATACGCATTATTTT. Residues: CSARDWGSTGDTHYF.

This clonotype was counted between two and nine times. The chain is built from TRBV5-1 and TRBJ1-2; D is unclear. The ends were cut back, 4 bases at V and 2 bases at J, with 12 bases in the middle. Germline V CDR1 and CDR2: SGHRS, YFSETQ. The CDR3 runs to 14 residues. The CDR3 sequence: CASSPDGLNYGYTF. DNA for the CDR3: TGCGCCAGCAGCCCGGACGGTCTCAACTATGGCTACACCTTC.